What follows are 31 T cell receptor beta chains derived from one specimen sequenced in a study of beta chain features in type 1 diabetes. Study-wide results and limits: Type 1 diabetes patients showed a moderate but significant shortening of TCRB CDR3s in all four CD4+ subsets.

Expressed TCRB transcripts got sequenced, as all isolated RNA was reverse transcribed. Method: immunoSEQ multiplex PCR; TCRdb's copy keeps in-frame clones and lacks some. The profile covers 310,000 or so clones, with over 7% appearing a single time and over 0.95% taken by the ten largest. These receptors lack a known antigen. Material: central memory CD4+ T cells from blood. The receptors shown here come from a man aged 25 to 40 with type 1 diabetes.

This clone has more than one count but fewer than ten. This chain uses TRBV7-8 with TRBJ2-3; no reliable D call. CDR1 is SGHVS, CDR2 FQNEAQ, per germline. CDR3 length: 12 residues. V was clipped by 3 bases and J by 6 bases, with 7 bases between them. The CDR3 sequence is CASSFLVDTQYF. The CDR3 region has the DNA TGTGCCAGCAGCTTTTTAGTTGATACGCAGTATTTT.

CDR3 in amino acids: CAWTTVGIQGANEQFF. The CDR3 region has the DNA TGTGCCTGGACCACCGTGGGTATACAGGGGGCGAATGAGCAGTTCTTC. The V gene is TRBV30, the J gene TRBJ2-1; 9 bases fit TRBD1. This CDR3 has 16 amino acids. CDR1 is GTSNPN and CDR2 is SVGIG in the germline V gene (reference sequence). V shed 4 bases, J shed 7 bases, and the junction held 14 bases outside the gene matches.

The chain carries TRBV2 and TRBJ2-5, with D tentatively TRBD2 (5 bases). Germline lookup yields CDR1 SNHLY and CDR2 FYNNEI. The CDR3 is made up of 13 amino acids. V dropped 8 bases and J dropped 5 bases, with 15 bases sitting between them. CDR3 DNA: TGTGCCAGCCACGTCCAAGGCGGGGAGACCCAGTACTTC. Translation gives CASHVQGGETQYF.

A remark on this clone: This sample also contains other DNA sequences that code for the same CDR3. CDR3 sequence: CASSLVGANTGELFF. In nucleotides, the CDR3 is TGTGCCAGCAGCTTGGTAGGGGCGAACACCGGGGAGCTGTTTTTT. The genes are TRBV5-8 and TRBJ2-2, with TRBD1 as a possible D gene (5 bases). From germline, CDR1 is SGHTS and CDR2 YDEGEE. The CDR3 extends over 15 amino acids. V gave up 0 bases and J gave up 0 bases, with 6 bases separating them.

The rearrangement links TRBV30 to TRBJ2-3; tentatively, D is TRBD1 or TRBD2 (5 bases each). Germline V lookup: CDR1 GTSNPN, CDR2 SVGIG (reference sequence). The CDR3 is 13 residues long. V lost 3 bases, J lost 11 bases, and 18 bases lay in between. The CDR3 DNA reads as TGTGCCTGGAGCCCCGCCGGGGCGAGAATGCAGTATTTT. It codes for CAWSPAGARMQYF.

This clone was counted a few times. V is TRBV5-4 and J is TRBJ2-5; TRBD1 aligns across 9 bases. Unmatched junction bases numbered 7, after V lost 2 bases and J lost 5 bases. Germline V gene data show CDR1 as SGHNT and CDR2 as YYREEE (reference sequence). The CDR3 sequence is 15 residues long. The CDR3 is CASSLDRGVRETQYF. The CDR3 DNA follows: TGTGCCAGCAGCTTAGACAGGGGGGTAAGGGAGACCCAGTACTTC.

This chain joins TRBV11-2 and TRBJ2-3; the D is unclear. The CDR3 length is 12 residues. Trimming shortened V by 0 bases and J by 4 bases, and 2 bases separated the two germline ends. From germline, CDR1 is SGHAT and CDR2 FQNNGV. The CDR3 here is CASSLESDTQYF. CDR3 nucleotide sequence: TGTGCCAGCAGCTTAGAATCAGATACGCAGTATTTT.

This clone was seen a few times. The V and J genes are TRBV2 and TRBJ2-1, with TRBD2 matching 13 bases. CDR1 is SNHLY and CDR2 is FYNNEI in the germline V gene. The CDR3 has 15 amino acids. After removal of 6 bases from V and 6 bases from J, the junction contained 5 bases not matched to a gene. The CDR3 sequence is CASRAGTSGVNEQFF. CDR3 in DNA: TGTGCCAGCAGAGCCGGGACTAGCGGGGTCAATGAGCAGTTCTTC.

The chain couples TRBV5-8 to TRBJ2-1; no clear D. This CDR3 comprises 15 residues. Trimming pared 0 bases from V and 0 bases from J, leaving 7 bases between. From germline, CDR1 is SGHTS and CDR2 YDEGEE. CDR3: CASSLAGDSYNEQFF. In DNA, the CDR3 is TGTGCCAGCAGCTTGGCTGGGGACTCCTACAATGAGCAGTTCTTC. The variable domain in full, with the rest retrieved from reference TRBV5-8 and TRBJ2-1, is EAGVTQSPTHLIKTRGQQATLRCSPISGHTSVYWYQQALGLGLQFLLWYDEGEERNRGNFPPRFSGRQFPNYSSELNVNALELEDSALYLCASSLAGDSYNEQFFGPGTRLTVL.

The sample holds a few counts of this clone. The CDR3 DNA reads as TGCAGTGCCTGGGGGGGATCACCCCTCCACTTT. Protein product: CSAWGGSPLHF. The chain joins TRBV20-1 to TRBJ1-6; TRBD1 might be the D (5 bases). The CDR3 totals 11 residues. The V and J ends lost 6 bases and 10 bases respectively, with 10 bases between them. The germline gives CDR1 DFQATT, CDR2 SNEGSKA (reference sequence).

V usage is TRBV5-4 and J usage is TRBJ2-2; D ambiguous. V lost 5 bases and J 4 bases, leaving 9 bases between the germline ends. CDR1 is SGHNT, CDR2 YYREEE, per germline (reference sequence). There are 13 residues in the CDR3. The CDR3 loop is CASSTTPTGELFF. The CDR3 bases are TGTGCCAGCAGTACGACCCCCACCGGGGAGCTGTTTTTT.

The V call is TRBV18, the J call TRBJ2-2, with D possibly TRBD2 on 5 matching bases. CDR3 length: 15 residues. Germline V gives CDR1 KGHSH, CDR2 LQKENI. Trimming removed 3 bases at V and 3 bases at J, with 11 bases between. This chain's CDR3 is CASSPPTGYTGELFF. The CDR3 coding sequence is TGTGCCAGCTCACCTCCGACGGGATACACCGGGGAGCTGTTTTTT. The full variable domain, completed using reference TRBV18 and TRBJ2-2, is NAGVMQNPRHLVRRRGQEARLRCSPMKGHSHVYWYRQLPEEGLKFMVYLQKENIIDESGMPKERFSAEFPKEGPSILRIQQVVRGDSAAYFCASSPPTGYTGELFFGEGSRLTVL.

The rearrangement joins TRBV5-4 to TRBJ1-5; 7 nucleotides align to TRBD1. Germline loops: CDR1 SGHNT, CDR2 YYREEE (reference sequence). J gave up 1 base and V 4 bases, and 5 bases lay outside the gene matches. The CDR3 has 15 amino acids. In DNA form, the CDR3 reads TGTGCCAGCAGCGTCCAGGGGGTCAGCAATCAGCCCCAGCATTTT. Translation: CASSVQGVSNQPQHF.

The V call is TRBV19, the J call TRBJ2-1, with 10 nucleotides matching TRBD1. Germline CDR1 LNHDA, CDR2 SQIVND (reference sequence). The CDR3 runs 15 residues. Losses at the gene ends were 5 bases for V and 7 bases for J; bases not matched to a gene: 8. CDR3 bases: TGTGCCAGTAGTTACGGGACAGGGGAATGGAATGAGCAGTTCTTC. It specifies CASSYGTGEWNEQFF.

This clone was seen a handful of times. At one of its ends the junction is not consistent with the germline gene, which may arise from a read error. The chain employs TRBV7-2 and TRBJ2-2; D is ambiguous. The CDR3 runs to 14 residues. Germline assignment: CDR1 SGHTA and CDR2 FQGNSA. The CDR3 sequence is CASTLGANTGELFF. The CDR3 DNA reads TGTGCCAGCACCTTAGGAGCCAACACCGGGGAGCTGTTTTTT. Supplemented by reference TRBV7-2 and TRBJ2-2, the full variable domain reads GAGVSQSPSNKVTEKGKDVELRCDPISGHTALYWYRQSLGQGLEFLIYFQGNSAPDKSGLPSDRFSAERTGGSVSTLTIQRTQQEDSAVYLCASTLGANTGELFFGEGSRLTVL.

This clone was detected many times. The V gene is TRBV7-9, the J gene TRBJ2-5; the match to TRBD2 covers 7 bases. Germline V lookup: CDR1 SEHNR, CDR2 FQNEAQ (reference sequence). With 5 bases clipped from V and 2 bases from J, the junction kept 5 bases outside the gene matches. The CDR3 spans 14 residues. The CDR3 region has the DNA TGTGCCAGCAGCCCCCCAGCGGGACAAGAGACCCAGTACTTC. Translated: CASSPPAGQETQYF.

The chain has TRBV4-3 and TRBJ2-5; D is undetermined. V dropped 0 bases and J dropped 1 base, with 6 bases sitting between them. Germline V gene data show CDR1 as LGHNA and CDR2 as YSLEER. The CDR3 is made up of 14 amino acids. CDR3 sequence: CASSQEPRQETQYF. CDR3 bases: TGCGCCAGCAGCCAAGAACCCCGCCAAGAGACCCAGTACTTC.

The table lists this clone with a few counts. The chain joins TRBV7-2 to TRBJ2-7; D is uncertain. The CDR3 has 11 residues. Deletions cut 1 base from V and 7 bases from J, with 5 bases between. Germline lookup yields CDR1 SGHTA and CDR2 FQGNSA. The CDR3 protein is CASSLVSEQYF. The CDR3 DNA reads TGTGCCAGCAGCTTAGTCAGTGAGCAGTACTTC.

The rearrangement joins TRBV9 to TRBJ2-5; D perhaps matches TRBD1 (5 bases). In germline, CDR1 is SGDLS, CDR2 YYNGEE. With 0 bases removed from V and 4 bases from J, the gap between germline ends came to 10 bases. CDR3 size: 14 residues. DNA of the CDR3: TGTGCCAGCAGCGTAGAGGTCCAGGGAGAGACCCAGTACTTC. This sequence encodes CASSVEVQGETQYF.

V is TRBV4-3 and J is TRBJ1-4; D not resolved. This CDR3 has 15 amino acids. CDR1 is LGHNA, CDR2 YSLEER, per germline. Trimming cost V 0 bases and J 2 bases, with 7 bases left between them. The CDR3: CASSQDGRTNEKLFF. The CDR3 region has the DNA TGCGCCAGCAGCCAAGATGGGCGGACTAATGAAAAACTGTTTTTT.

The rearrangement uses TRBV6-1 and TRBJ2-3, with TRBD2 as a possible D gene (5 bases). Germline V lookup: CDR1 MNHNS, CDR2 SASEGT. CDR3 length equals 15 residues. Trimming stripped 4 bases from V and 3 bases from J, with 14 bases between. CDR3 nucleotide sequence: TGTGCCAGCAGTGGAACCTTACTAGATACAGATACGCAGTATTTT. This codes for CASSGTLLDTDTQYF.

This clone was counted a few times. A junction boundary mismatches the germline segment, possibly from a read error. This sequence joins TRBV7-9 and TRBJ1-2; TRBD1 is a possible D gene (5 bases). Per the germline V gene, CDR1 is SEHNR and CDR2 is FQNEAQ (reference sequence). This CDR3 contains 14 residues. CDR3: CASSFSSGTADLFF. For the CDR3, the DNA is TGTGCCAGCAGCTTCTCGTCCGGGACGGCGGATCTTTTCTTC.

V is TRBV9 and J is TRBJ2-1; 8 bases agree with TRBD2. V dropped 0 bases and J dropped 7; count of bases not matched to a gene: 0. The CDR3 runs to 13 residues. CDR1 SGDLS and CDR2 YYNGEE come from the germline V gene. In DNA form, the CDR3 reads TGTGCCAGCAGCGTAGGACTAGCGAATGAGCAGTTCTTC. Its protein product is CASSVGLANEQFF.

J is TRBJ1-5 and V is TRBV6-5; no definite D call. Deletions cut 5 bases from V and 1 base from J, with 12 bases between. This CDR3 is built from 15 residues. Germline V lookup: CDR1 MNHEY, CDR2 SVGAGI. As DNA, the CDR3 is TGTGCCAGCAGTGCCGGATTGTGGAGCAATCAGCCCCAGCATTTT. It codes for CASSAGLWSNQPQHF.

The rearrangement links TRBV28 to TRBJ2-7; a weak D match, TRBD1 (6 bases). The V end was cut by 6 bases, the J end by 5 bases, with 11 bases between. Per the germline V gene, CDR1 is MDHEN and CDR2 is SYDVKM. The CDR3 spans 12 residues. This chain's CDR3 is CASSWGRNEQYF. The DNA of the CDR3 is TGTGCCAGCAGCTGGGGGCGAAACGAGCAGTACTTC.

This CDR3 reads CASSRDRFFYGYTF. In nucleotides, the CDR3 is TGTGCCAGCAGCCGTGACAGGTTCTTCTATGGCTACACCTTC. The chain employs TRBV5-6 and TRBJ1-2; the D gene is possibly TRBD1 (6 bases). This CDR3 has 14 amino acids. Germline V gene data show CDR1 as SGHDT and CDR2 as YYEEEE. The V end lost 4 bases, the J end lost 4 bases, and 14 bases lay between the germline ends. The full variable domain, with the rest looked up from reference TRBV5-6 and TRBJ1-2, is DAGVTQSPTHLIKTRGQQVTLRCSPKSGHDTVSWYQQALGQGPQFIFQYYEEEERQRGNFPDRFSGHQFPNYSSELNVNALLLGDSALYLCASSRDRFFYGYTFGSGTRLTVV.

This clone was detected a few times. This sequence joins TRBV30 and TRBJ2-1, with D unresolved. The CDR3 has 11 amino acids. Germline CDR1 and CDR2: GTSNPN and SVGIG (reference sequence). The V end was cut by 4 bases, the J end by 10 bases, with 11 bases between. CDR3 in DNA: TGTGCCTGGAACCCGAAGGCCGAGCAGTTCTTC. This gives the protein CAWNPKAEQFF.

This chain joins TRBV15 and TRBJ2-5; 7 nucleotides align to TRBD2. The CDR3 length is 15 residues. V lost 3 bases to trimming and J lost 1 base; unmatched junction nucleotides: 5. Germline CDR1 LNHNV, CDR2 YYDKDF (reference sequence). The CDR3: CATSSDGGSQETQYF. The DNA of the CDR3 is TGTGCCACCAGCAGTGACGGGGGGTCCCAAGAGACCCAGTACTTC.

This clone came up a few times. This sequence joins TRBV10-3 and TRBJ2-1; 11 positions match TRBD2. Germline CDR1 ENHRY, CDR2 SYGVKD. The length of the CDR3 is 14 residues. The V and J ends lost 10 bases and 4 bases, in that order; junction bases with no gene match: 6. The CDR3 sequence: CATSGTSGYNEQFF. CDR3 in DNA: TGTGCCACCTCCGGGACTAGCGGTTACAATGAGCAGTTCTTC.

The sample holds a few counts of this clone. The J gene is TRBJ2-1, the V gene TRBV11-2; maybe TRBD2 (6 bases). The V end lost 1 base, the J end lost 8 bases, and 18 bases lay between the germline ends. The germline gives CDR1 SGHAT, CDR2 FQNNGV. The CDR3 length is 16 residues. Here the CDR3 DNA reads TGTGCCAGCAGCTTAGTCGGGGGACGGGCTGGGGATGAGCAGTTCTTC. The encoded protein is CASSLVGGRAGDEQFF.

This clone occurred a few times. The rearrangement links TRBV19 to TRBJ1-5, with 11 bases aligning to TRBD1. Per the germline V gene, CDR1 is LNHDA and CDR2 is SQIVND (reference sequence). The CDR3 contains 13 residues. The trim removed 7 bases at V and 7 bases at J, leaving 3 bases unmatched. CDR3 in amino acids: CASKDRGLQPQHF. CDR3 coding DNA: TGTGCCAGTAAGGACAGGGGGCTGCAGCCCCAGCATTTT.